Sequencing of this T cell receptor (beta chain) was carried out in a study of identical twins. Whole-study findings and limits: Memory repertoires showed no such pattern, whereas abundant cord blood beta clonotypes carried fewer insertions. Twin pairs' shared out-of-frame alpha sequences were enriched in low generation probability.

MiXCR, run by TCRdb on the 5' RACE reads, gives a single entry per CDR3 protein. The sample lists around 550,000 distinct CDR3 sequences; 15% were seen once. Germline V lookup: CDR1 SGHDT, CDR2 YYEEEE. CDR3 size: 16 residues. The V and J ends lost 3 bases and 0 bases, in that order; junction bases with no gene match: 4. This clonotype was detected many times. Its target is not known. The same data also went into a second study, on yellow fever vaccine responses in identical twins.

The chain carries TRBV5-6 and TRBJ2-1, with TRBD2 matching over 9 bases. This receptor was obtained from a woman aged 18-29 years in good health. Material: CD4+ T cells sorted from blood. The CDR3 loop is CASSYPSGNSYNEQFF. As DNA, the CDR3 is TGTGCCAGCAGCTATCCTAGCGGGAACTCCTACAATGAGCAGTTCTTC.